The clone carrying this T cell receptor (beta chain) was recorded a few times. Antigen unknown. It was with 60 Vbeta and 13 Jbeta primers that the PCR ran. Method: immunoSEQ multiplex PCR; TCRdb's copy keeps in-frame clones and lacks some. The sample carries 150,000 or so clones, about 70% recorded once. The germline V and J ends were trimmed by 0 bases and 2 bases, with 11 bases remaining between them. The CDR3 runs to 15 residues. Germline V gene lookup returns CDR1 MGHRA and CDR2 YSYEKL. These data belong to a study of cytomegalovirus exposure and HLA in healthy donors. Across the study: HLA-typed donors were the source of approximately 85 million unique TCRs held in an early data release. Among the 370 or so donors who were genotyped, about 79% fell in the genetic ancestry cluster that is associated with self-reported Caucasian donors. General study results and limits: A few V segments could not be told apart, such as TRBV6-2 and TRBV6-3, and were left out. A classifier reportedly called cytomegalovirus status with high sensitivity and specificity.

The chain employs TRBV4-1 and TRBJ2-7, with D unresolved. This TCR derives from a male donor in good health and CMV-seronegative. The specimen sequenced was PBMCs. The CDR3: CASSQDGGPAYEQYF. CDR3 nucleotide sequence: TGCGCCAGCAGCCAAGATGGCGGCCCGGCCTACGAGCAGTACTTC.